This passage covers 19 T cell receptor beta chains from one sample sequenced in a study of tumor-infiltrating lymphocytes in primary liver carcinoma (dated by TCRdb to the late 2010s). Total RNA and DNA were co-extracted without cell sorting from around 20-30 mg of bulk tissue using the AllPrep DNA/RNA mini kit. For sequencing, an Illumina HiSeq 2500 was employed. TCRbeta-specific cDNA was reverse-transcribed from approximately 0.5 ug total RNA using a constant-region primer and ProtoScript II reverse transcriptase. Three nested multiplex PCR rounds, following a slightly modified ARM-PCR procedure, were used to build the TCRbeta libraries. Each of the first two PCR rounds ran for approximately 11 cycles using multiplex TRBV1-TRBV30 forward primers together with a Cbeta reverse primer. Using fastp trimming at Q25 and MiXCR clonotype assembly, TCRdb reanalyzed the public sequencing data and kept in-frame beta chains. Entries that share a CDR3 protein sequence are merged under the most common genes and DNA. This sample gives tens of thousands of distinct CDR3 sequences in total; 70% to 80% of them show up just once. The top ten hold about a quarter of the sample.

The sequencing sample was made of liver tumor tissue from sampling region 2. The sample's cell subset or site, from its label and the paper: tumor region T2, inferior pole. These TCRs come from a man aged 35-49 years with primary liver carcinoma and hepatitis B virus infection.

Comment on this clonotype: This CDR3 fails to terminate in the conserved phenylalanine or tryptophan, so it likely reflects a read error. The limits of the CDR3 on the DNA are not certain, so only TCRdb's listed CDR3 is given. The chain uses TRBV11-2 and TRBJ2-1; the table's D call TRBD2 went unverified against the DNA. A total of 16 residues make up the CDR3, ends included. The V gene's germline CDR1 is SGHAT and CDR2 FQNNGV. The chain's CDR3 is CASSYSSTSGRGGRFS.

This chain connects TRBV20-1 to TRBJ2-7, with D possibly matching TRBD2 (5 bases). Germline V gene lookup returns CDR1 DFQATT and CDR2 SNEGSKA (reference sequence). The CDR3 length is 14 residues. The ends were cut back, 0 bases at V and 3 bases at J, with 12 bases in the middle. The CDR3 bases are TGCAGTGCTAGAGATCCAGCGGAGGACTACGAGCAGTACTTC. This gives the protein CSARDPAEDYEQYF.

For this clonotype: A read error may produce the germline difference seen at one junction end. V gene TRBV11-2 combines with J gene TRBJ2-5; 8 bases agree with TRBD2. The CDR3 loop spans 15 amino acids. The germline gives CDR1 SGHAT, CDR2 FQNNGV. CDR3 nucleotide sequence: TGTGCCAGCAGCGACCTGAGTGGAGCGGGAGAGACTCAGTACTTC. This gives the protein CASSDLSGAGETQYF.

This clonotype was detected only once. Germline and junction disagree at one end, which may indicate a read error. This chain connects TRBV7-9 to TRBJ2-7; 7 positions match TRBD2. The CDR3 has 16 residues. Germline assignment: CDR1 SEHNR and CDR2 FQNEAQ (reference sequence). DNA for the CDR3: TGTGCCAGCAGCTTAGGGCTAGCGGCCTACACCTACGAGCAGTATTTC. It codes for CASSLGLAAYTYEQYF.

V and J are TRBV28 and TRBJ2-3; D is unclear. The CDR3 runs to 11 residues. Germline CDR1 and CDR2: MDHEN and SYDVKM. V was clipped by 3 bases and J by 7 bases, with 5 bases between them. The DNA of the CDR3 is TGTGCCAGCAGTTTGACAAATACGCAGTATTTT. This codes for CASSLTNTQYF.

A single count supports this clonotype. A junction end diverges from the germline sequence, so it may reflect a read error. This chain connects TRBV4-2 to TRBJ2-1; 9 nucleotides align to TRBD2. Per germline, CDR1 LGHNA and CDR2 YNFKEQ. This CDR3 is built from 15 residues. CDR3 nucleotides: TGTGCCAGCAGCCAAGAGACTAGCGGATACAATGAGCAGTCTTTC. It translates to CASSQETSGYNEQSF.

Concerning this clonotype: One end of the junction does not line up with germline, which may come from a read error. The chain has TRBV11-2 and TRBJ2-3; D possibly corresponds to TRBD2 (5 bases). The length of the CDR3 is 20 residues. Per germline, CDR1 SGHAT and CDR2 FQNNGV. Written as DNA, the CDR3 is TGTGCAAGCAGCCCCGGTGACCCCCTGCATATAGCGAGAAGCACAGATACGCAGTATTTT. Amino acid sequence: CASSPGDPLHIARSTDTQYF.

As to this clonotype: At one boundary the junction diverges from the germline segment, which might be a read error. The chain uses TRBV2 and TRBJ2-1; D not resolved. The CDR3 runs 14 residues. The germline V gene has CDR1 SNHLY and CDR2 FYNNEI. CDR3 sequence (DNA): TGTGACAGCGCTGGGATGGGCAGATACAATGAGCAGTTCTTC. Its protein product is CDSAGMGRYNEQFF. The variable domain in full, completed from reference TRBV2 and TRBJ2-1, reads EPEVTQTPSHQVTQMGQEVILRCVPISNHLYFYWYRQILGQKVEFLVSFYNNEISEKSEIFDDQFSVERPDGSNFTLKIRSTKLEDSAMYFCDSAGMGRYNEQFFGPGTRLTVL.

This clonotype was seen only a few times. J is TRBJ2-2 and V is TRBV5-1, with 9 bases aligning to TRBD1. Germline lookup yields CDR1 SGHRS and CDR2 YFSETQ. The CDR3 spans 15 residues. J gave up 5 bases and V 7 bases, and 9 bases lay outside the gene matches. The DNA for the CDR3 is TGCGCCAGCGCGCCGGGACAGGGAAGGACCGGGGAGCTGTTTTTT. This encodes CASAPGQGRTGELFF.

CDR3 amino acids: CSVERDDSYEQYF. In DNA form, the CDR3 reads TGCAGCGTTGAGAGAGACGACTCCTACGAGCAGTACTTC. V and J are TRBV29-1 and TRBJ2-7; D ambiguous. The CDR3 is 13 residues long. CDR1 and CDR2 from the germline V gene are SQVTM and ANQGSEA. Trimming shortened V by 3 bases and J by 0 bases, and 9 bases separated the two germline ends.

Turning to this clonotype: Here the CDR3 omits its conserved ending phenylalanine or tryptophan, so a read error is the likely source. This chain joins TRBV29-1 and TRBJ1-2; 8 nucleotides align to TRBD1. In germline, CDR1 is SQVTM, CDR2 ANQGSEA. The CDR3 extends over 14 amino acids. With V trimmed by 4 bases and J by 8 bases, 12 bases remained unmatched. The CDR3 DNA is TGCAGCGTTGCCCGGACAGGGCTTGGTGCCGGCTACACCTTA. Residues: CSVARTGLGAGYTL.

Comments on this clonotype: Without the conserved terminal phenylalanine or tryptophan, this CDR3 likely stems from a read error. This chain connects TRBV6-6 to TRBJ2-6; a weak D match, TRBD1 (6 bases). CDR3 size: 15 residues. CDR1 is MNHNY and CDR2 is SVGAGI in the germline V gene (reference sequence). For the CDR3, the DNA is TGTGCCAACAGTCCTACAGGGTCCGGGGCCAACGTCCTGACTTTA. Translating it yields CANSPTGSGANVLTL.

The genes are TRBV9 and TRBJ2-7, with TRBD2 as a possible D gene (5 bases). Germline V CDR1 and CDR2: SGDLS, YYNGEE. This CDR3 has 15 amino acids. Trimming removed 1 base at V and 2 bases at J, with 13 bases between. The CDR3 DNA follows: TGTGCCAGCAGCGTATGTGAGGGTCCCCCCTACGAGCAGTACTTC. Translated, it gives CASSVCEGPPYEQYF. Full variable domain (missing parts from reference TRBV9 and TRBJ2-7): DSGVTQTPKHLITATGQRVTLRCSPRSGDLSVYWYQQSLDQGLQFLIQYYNGEERAKGNILERFSAQQFPDLHSELNLSSLELGDSALYFCASSVCEGPPYEQYFGPGTRLTVT.

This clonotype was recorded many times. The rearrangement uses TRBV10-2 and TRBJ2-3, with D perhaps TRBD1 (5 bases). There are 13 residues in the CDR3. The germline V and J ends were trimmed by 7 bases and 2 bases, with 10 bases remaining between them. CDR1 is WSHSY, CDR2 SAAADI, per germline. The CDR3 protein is CASTGLSTDTQYF. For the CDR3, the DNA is TGCGCCAGCACAGGGTTGTCCACAGATACGCAGTATTTT.

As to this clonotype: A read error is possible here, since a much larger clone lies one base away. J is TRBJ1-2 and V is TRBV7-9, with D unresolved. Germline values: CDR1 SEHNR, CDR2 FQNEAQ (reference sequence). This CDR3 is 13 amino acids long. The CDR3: CASSLDSLYGFTF. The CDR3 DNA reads TGTGCCAGCAGCTTAGACAGCCTCTATGGCTTCACCTTC.

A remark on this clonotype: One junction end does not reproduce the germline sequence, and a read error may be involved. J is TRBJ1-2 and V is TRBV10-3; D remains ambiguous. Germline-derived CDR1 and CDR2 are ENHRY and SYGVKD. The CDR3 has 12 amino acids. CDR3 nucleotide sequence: TGTACCATCAGTGCGGGCAGCGAGGGTTACACCTTC. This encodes CTISAGSEGYTF.

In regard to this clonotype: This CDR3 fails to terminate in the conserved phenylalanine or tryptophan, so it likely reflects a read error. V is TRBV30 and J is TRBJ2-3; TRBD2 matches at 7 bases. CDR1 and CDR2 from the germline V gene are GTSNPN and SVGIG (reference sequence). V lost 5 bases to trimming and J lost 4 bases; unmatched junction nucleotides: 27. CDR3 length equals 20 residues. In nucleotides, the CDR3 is TGTGCCTGGGGTCCCCAACTGAGTAGCGGGTTGCCCGTTTCCCCAGATACGCAGTATCTT. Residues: CAWGPQLSSGLPVSPDTQYL.

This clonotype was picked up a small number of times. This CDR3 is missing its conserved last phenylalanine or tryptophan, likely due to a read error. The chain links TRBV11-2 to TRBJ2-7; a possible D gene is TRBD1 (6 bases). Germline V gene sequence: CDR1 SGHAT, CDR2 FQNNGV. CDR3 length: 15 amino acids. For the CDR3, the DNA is TGCGCCAGCAGCCCTAGGGGGTATCGTACCTACGAGCAGTACTTG. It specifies CASSPRGYRTYEQYL.

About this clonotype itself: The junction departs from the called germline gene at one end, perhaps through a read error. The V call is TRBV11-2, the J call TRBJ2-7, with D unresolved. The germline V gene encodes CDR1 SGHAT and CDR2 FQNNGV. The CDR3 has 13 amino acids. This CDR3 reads CAGSLVLLYEQYF. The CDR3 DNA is TGTGCCGGCAGCTTAGTACTCCTCTACGAGCAGTACTTC.